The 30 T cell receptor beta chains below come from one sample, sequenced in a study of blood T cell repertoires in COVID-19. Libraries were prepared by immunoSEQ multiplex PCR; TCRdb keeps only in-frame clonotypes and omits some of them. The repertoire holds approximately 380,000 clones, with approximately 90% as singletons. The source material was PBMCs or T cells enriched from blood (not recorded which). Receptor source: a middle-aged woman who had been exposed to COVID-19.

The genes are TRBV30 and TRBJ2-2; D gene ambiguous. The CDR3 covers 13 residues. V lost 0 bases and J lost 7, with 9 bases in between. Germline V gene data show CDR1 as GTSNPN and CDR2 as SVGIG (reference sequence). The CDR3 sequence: CAWSVHGGGELFF. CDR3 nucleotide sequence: TGTGCCTGGAGTGTACATGGTGGCGGGGAGCTGTTTTTT.

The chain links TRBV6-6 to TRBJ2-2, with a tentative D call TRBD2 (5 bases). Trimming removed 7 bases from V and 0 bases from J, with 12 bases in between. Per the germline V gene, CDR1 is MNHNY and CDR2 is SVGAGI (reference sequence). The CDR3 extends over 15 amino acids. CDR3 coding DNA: TGTGCCAGCAATTCCAGACTACCGAACACCGGGGAGCTGTTTTTT. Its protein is CASNSRLPNTGELFF.

The CDR3 sequence: CAWSVRRGVSGVADTQYF. In nucleotides, the CDR3 is TGTGCCTGGAGTGTAAGACGAGGTGTTAGCGGGGTCGCGGATACGCAGTATTTT. This chain joins TRBV30 and TRBJ2-3; 8 bases are shared with TRBD2. The CDR3 runs 18 residues. J gave up 6 bases and V 0 bases, and 17 bases lay outside the gene matches. Germline V CDR1 and CDR2: GTSNPN, SVGIG (reference sequence).

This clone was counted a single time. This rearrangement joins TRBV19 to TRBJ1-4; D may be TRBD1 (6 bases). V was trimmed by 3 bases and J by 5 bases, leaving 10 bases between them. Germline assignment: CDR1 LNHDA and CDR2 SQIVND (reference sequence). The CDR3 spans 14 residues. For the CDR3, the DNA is TGTGCCAGTAGTATGGGGGCCAGGAATGAAAAACTGTTTTTT. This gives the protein CASSMGARNEKLFF.

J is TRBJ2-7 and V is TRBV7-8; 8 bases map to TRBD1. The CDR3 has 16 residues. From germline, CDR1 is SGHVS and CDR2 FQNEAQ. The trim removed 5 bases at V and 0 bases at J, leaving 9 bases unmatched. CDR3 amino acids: CASSPWGTGNSYEQYF. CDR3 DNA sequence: TGTGCCAGCAGCCCTTGGGGGACAGGAAACTCCTACGAGCAGTACTTC.

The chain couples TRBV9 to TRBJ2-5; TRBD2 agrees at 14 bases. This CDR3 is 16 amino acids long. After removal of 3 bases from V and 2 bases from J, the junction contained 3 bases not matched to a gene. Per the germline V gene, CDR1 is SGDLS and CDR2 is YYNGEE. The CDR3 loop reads CASSATSGRVQETQYF. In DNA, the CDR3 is TGTGCCAGCAGCGCGACTAGCGGGAGGGTTCAAGAGACCCAGTACTTC.

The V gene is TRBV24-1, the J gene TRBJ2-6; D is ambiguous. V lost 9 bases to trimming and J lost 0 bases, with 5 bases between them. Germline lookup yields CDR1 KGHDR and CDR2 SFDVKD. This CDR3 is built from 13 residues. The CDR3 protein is CATADSGANVLTF. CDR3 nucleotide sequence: TGTGCCACCGCGGACTCTGGGGCCAACGTCCTGACTTTC.

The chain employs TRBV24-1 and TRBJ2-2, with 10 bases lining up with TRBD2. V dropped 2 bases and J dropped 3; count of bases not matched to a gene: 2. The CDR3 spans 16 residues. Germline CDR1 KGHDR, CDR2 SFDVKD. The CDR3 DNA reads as TGTGCCACCAGTGATTGGCTAGCGGGGGACACCGGGGAGCTGTTTTTT. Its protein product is CATSDWLAGDTGELFF.

CDR3 bases: TGCGCCAGCAGCTCGCGGCCGGAACCACCCCTCCACTTT. Amino acids: CASSSRPEPPLHF. The chain has TRBV5-1 and TRBJ1-6, with D unclear. Germline V lookup: CDR1 SGHRS, CDR2 YFSETQ. Trimming took off 3 bases at V and 11 bases at J, with 12 bases between the two ends. This CDR3 comprises 13 residues.

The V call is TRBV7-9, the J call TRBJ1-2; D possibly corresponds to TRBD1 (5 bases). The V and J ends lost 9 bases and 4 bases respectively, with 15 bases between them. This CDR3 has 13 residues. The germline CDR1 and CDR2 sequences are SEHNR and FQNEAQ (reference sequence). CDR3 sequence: CASAQDYGYGYTF. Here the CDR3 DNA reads TGTGCCAGTGCACAGGATTACGGCTATGGCTACACCTTC.

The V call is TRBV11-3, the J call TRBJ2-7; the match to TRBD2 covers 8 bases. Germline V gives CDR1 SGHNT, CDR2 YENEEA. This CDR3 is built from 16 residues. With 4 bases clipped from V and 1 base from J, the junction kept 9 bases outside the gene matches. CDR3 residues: CASSSNRLANSYEQYF. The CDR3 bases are TGTGCCAGCAGCTCAAACCGACTAGCGAATTCCTACGAGCAGTACTTC.

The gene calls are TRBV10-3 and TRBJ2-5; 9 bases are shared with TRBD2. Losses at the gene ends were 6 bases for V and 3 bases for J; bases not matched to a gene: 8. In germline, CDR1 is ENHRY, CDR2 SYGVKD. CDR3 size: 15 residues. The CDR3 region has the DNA TGTGCCATCAGGTCAGCGGGAGGAGGAAAAGAGACCCAGTACTTC. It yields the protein CAIRSAGGGKETQYF.

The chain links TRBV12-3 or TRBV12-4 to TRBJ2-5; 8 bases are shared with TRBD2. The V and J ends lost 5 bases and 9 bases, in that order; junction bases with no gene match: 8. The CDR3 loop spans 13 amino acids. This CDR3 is CASSPLAAQAQYF. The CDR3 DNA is TGTGCCAGCAGTCCACTAGCGGCCCAGGCCCAGTACTTC.

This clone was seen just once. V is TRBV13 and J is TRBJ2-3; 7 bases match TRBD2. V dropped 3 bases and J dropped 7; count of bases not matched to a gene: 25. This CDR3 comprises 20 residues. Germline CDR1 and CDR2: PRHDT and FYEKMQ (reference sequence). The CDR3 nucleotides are TGTGCCAGCAGCTTTTCTGTTGGAGCTTCCGGGGGGAGGGTTGTAAATACGCAGTATTTT. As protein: CASSFSVGASGGRVVNTQYF. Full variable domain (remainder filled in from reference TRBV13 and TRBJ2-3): AAGVIQSPRHLIKEKRETATLKCYPIPRHDTVYWYQQGPGQDPQFLISFYEKMQSDKGSIPDRFSAQQFSDYHSELNMSSLELGDSALYFCASSFSVGASGGRVVNTQYFGPGTRLTVL.

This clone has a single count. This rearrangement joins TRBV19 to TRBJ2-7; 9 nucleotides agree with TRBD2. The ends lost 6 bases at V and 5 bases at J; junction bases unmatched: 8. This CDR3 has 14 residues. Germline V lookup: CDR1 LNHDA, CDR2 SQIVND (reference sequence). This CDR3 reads CASRRRGGRDEQYF. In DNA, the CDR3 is TGTGCCAGTAGACGGCGGGGGGGCCGCGACGAGCAGTACTTC.

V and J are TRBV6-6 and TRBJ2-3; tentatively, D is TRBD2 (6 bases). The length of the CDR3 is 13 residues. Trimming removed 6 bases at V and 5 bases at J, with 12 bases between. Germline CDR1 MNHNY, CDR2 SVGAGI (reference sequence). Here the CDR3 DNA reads TGTGCCAGCAGCGCCGTGGAGGGAGATACGCAGTATTTT. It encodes CASSAVEGDTQYF.

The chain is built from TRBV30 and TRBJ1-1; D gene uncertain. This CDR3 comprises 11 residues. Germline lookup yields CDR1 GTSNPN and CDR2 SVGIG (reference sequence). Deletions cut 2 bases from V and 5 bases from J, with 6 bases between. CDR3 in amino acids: CAWSTGTEAFF. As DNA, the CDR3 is TGTGCCTGGAGTACGGGAACTGAAGCTTTCTTT. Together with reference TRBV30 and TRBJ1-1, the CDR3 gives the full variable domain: SQTIHQWPATLVQPVGSPLSLECTVEGTSNPNLYWYRQAAGRGLQLLFYSVGIGQISSEVPQNLSASRPQDRQFILSSKKLLLSDSGFYLCAWSTGTEAFFGQGTRLTVV.

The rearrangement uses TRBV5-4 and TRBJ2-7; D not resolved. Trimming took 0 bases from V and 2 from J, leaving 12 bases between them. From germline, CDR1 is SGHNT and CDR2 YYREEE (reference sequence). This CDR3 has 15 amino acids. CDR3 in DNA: TGTGCCAGCAGCTTGGAGGCGGTGGGTACCTACGAGCAGTACTTC. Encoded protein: CASSLEAVGTYEQYF.

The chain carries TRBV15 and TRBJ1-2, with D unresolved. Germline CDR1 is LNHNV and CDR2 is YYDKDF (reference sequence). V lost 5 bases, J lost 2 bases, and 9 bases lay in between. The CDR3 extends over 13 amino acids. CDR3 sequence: CATSRTGNYGYTF. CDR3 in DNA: TGTGCCACCAGCCGGACGGGGAACTATGGCTACACCTTC.

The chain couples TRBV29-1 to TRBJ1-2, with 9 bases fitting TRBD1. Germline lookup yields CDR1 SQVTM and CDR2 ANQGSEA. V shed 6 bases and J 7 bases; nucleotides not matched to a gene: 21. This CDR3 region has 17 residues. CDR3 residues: CSVGDVADRGRMPGYTF. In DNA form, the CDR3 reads TGCAGCGTGGGAGATGTTGCGGACAGGGGAAGGATGCCTGGCTACACCTTC.

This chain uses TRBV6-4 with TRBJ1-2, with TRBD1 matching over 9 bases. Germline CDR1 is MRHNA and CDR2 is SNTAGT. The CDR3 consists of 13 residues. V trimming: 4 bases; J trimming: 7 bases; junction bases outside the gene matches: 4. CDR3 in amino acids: CASSVTGGSGYTF. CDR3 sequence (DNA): TGTGCCAGCAGTGTCACAGGGGGCAGTGGCTACACCTTC.

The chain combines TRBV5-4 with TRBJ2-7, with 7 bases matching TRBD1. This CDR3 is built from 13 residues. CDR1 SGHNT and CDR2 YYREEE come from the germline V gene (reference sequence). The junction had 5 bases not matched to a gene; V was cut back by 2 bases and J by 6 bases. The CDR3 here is CASSLGQAPEQYF. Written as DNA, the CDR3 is TGTGCCAGCAGCTTAGGACAGGCCCCCGAGCAGTACTTC.

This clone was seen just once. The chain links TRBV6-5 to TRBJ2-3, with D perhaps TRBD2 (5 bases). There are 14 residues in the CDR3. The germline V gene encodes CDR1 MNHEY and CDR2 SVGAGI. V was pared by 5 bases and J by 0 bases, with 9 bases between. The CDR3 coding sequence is TGTGCCAGCAGTCAAACTAGGAGCACAGATACGCAGTATTTT. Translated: CASSQTRSTDTQYF.

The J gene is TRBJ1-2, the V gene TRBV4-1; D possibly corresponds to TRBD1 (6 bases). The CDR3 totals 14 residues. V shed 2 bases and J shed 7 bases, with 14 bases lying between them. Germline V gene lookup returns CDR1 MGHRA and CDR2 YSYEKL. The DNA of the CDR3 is TGCGCCAGCAGCCAACACAGGGAGAAGGGTGGCTACACCTTC. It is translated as CASSQHREKGGYTF.

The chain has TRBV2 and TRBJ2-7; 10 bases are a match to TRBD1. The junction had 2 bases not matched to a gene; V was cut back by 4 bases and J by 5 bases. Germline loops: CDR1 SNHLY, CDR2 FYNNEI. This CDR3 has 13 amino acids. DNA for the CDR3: TGTGCCAGCAGTGGGGACAGGGGCAACGAGCAGTACTTC. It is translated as CASSGDRGNEQYF.

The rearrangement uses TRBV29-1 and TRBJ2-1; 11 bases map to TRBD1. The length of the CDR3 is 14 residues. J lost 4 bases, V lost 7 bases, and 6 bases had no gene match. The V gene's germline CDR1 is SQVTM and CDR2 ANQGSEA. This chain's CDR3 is CSAAGTGGYNEQFF. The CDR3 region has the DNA TGCAGCGCCGCCGGGACAGGGGGTTACAATGAGCAGTTCTTC.

This chain's CDR3 is CASSPLGPKGDTGELFF. In nucleotides, the CDR3 is TGTGCCAGCAGCCCTCTTGGACCTAAAGGGGACACCGGGGAGCTGTTTTTT. This rearrangement joins TRBV7-3 to TRBJ2-2; a possible D gene is TRBD1 (5 bases). CDR1 is SGHTA, CDR2 FQGTGA, per germline. The germline V and J ends were trimmed by 5 bases and 3 bases, with 19 bases remaining between them. The CDR3 extends over 17 amino acids.

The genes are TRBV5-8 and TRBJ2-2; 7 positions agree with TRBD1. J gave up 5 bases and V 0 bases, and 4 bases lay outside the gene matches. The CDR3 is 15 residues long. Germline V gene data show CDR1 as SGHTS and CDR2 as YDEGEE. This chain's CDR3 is CASSLAPRGTGELFF. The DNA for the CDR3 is TGTGCCAGCAGCTTGGCCCCCAGGGGGACCGGGGAGCTGTTTTTT.

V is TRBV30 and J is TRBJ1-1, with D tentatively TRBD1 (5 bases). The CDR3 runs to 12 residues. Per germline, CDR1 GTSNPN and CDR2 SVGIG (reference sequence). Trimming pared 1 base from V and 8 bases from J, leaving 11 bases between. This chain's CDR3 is CAWSALGGEAFF. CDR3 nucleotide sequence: TGTGCCTGGAGTGCGTTGGGGGGGGAAGCTTTCTTT.

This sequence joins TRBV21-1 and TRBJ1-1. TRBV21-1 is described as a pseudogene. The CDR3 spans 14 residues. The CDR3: CASSAYHLNTEAFF. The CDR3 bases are TGTGCCAGCAGCGCCTACCACTTGAACACTGAAGCTTTCTTT.